Below are 12 T cell receptor beta chains sequenced from a single sample in a study of T cell changes during pregnancy in multiple sclerosis. Sequencing was performed with immunoSEQ multiplex PCR; in TCRdb, only in-frame clones are kept and a portion is missing. The sample includes approximately 89,000 clones, over 90% seen only once; the top ten take about 0.8%. This specimen consisted of peripheral blood, obtained in the third trimester of pregnancy. These receptors all come from a female donor with multiple sclerosis, enrolled in a pregnancy study.

This clone was picked up one time. In the same sample, other DNA sequences code for this CDR3. This rearrangement joins TRBV5-1 to TRBJ1-3; D is unresolved. Germline CDR1 and CDR2: SGHRS and YFSETQ. This CDR3 region has 14 residues. V lost 0 bases to trimming and J lost 0 bases, with 4 bases between them. The CDR3 sequence is CASSLGGSGNTIYF. CDR3 DNA: TGCGCCAGCAGCTTGGGAGGCTCTGGAAACACCATATATTTT.

The rearrangement joins TRBV5-1 to TRBJ2-5; 9 bases fit TRBD2. This CDR3 region has 16 residues. Trimming removed 3 bases from V and 5 bases from J; junction bases left unmatched: 11. Per the germline V gene, CDR1 is SGHRS and CDR2 is YFSETQ. The CDR3 DNA reads TGCGCCAGCAGCTCCCTTCTAGCGGGGACAAGGGAGACCCAGTACTTC. Its translation: CASSSLLAGTRETQYF.

This clone appeared once. This sequence joins TRBV11-2 and TRBJ2-2, with D possibly TRBD2 on 5 matching bases. The V end lost 5 bases, the J end lost 5 bases, and 21 bases lay between the germline ends. Germline-derived CDR1 and CDR2 are SGHAT and FQNNGV. This CDR3 comprises 17 residues. CDR3 in amino acids: CASSPRGMGVGTGELFF. Here the CDR3 DNA reads TGTGCCAGCAGCCCCCGTGGGATGGGAGTTGGTACCGGGGAGCTGTTTTTT.

This chain uses TRBV5-5 with TRBJ1-2; 9 nucleotides align to TRBD1. The germline gives CDR1 SGHKS, CDR2 YYEKEE (reference sequence). V lost 5 bases and J lost 2; bases outside the gene matches: 7. The CDR3 runs 15 residues. CDR3 in DNA: TGTGCCAGCAGATCCGGACAGGGGATCAACTATGGCTACACCTTC. It translates to CASRSGQGINYGYTF.

The genes are TRBV12-5 and TRBJ1-3; unclear D gene. From germline, CDR1 is LGHNT and CDR2 FRNRAP. There are 13 residues in the CDR3. Trimming removed 2 bases from V and 5 bases from J, with 7 bases in between. The CDR3 reads CASGLFLRNTIYF. CDR3 DNA sequence: TGTGCTAGTGGTTTGTTCCTTAGAAACACCATATATTTT.

The chain couples TRBV4-2 to TRBJ2-1; the match to TRBD2 covers 8 bases. The CDR3 length is 20 residues. V was clipped by 2 bases and J by 0 bases; unmatched bases: 15. Germline CDR1 is LGHNA and CDR2 is YNFKEQ. CDR3 region: CASSQPFRGAGGYSYNEQFF. CDR3 coding DNA: TGTGCCAGCAGCCAACCATTCCGGGGGGCGGGAGGCTACTCCTACAATGAGCAGTTCTTC.

V is TRBV4-2 and J is TRBJ2-7, with D maybe TRBD2 (6 bases). The CDR3 has 13 residues. Germline values: CDR1 LGHNA, CDR2 YNFKEQ. Between the trimmed V and J ends, which lost 4 bases and 5 bases, there was a span of 12 bases. The CDR3 region is CASSRGTPNEQYF. In DNA form, the CDR3 reads TGTGCCAGCAGCCGCGGGACTCCGAACGAGCAGTACTTC.

V is TRBV7-9 and J is TRBJ1-5, with TRBD1 matching 9 bases. From germline, CDR1 is SEHNR and CDR2 FQNEAQ (reference sequence). The CDR3 is 15 amino acids. V trimming: 4 bases; J trimming: 5 bases; junction bases outside the gene matches: 6. The CDR3 nucleotides are TGTGCCAGCAGCTCCGGGACAGGGTTCGATCAGCCCCAGCATTTT. It is translated as CASSSGTGFDQPQHF.

The rearrangement links TRBV9 to TRBJ2-1; TRBD2 matches 8 bases. The ends lost 5 bases at V and 6 bases at J; junction bases unmatched: 7. Per the germline V gene, CDR1 is SGDLS and CDR2 is YYNGEE. CDR3 length equals 14 residues. CDR3 in DNA: TGTGCCAGCAGGGCGGGACTAGGATTCAATGAGCAGTTCTTC. Translated: CASRAGLGFNEQFF.

The V call is TRBV14, the J call TRBJ1-2, with 8 bases that match TRBD1. The CDR3 runs 16 residues. With 0 bases clipped from V and 4 bases from J, the junction kept 7 bases outside the gene matches. The V gene's germline CDR1 is SGHDN and CDR2 FVKESK. DNA for the CDR3: TGTGCCAGCAGCCAAGATCTATTTGGGACAGGCTATGGCTACACCTTC. Its translation: CASSQDLFGTGYGYTF.

This sequence joins TRBV6-5 and TRBJ2-1; 10 bases are a match to TRBD2. Germline V lookup: CDR1 MNHEY, CDR2 SVGAGI. The V gene end was trimmed by 6 bases and the J gene end by 4 bases; junction bases not matched to a gene: 6. The CDR3 spans 15 residues. The CDR3 reads CASSRLAGLYNEQFF. DNA of the CDR3: TGTGCCAGCAGCCGACTAGCGGGCCTTTACAATGAGCAGTTCTTC.

This clone was found once. This rearrangement joins TRBV27 to TRBJ2-6; D gene ambiguous. The CDR3 is made up of 18 amino acids. The V and J ends lost 3 bases and 0 bases respectively, with 15 bases between them. Germline CDR1 reads MNHEY; CDR2 reads SMNVEV (reference sequence). CDR3 bases: TGTGCCAGCAGTTTCTACCCCTCAAGCTTCTCTGGGGCCAACGTCCTGACTTTC. This gives the protein CASSFYPSSFSGANVLTF. Full variable domain (missing parts from reference TRBV27 and TRBJ2-6): EAQVTQNPRYLITVTGKKLTVTCSQNMNHEYMSWYRQDPGLGLRQIYYSMNVEVTDKGDVPEGYKVSRKEKRNFPLILESPSPNQTSLYFCASSFYPSSFSGANVLTFGAGSRLTVL.